The clone carrying this T cell receptor (beta chain) was detected a few times. Its antigen is as yet unknown. The CDR3 is made up of 16 amino acids. V was cut by 1 base and J by 0 bases, with 11 bases left in between. Germline loops: CDR1 PRHDT, CDR2 FYEKMQ (reference sequence). This entry comes from a study of PD-1 blockade in classical Hodgkin lymphoma. Assay: immunoSEQ multiplex PCR; the TCRdb copy retains only in-frame clones and omits some. Here the sample spans about 93,000 clones, roughly four fifths being singletons. All patients relapsed after autologous stem cell transplantation, and brentuximab vedotin exposure varied. Study-wide findings and caveats: Nothing has yet pinned down what causes the repertoire differences, possibly disease activity or prior therapy. At C4D1, TCR diversity had climbed significantly for CD4+ cells, though not for CD8+ cells.

This rearrangement joins TRBV13 to TRBJ2-3, with D perhaps TRBD2 (6 bases). Material: peripheral blood mononuclear cells (PBMCs), obtained before the second cycle of nivolumab. The receptor's source is a human donor with classical Hodgkin lymphoma. The DNA of the CDR3 is TGTGCCAGCAGCTTAGTCAGCGGGTTCAGCACAGATACGCAGTATTTT. It specifies CASSLVSGFSTDTQYF.